The clone carrying this TCR beta chain was observed a single time. The target antigen is unknown. The data were taken from a study of T cells in localized non-small cell lung cancer. Sequencing was performed with immunoSEQ multiplex PCR; in TCRdb, only in-frame clones are kept and a portion is missing. Of around 83,000 clones in the sample, over 80% were seen once. Study observations and caveats: There was higher T cell clonality in uninvolved adjacent lung than in tumor, and it was highest there. Higher blood T cell density tracked longer overall survival. As only one tumor region underwent sequencing, heterogeneity remains possible. Across samples, adjacent lung featured a median 57 of the top 100 tumor clones.

This CDR3 has 15 amino acids. CDR1 is MGHRA, CDR2 YSYEKL, per germline. Trimming at V came to 0 bases and at J to 5 bases, leaving 3 bases not matched to a gene. This sample comprised peripheral blood, obtained before any cancer treatment. The V gene is TRBV4-1, the J gene TRBJ2-2, with 7 bases matching TRBD1. The source of this sequence is a man aged 40 to 75 with stage I squamous cell lung carcinoma. The CDR3 bases are TGCGCCAGCAGCCAAGAGGGACAGCCAACCGGGGAGCTGTTTTTT. Amino acid sequence: CASSQEGQPTGELFF.